This record looks at one T cell receptor (beta chain) sequence and its context. The repertoire was sequenced with immunoSEQ multiplex PCR; TCRdb's copy has only in-frame clones and lacks some. This sample has 150,000 to 200,000 clones; around four fifths occur once, and the top ten carry 14%. This sample was included in a study of blood T cell repertoires in COVID-19. About the study: T cells, B-cell-depleted T cells, or PBMCs supplied cDNA or gDNA.

This CDR3 spans 17 amino acids. V lost 5 bases and J lost 0; bases outside the gene matches: 11. The germline V gene has CDR1 SGHVS and CDR2 FQNEAQ. The chain joins TRBV7-8 to TRBJ1-2; 8 bases match TRBD1. The sequencing input was peripheral blood. This receptor was identified in a man aged 25 to 40 with active or convalescent COVID-19. The CDR3 sequence is CASSPRTGSSPNYGYTF. The CDR3 DNA reads TGTGCCAGCAGCCCGCGGACAGGGAGTTCCCCTAACTATGGCTACACCTTC.